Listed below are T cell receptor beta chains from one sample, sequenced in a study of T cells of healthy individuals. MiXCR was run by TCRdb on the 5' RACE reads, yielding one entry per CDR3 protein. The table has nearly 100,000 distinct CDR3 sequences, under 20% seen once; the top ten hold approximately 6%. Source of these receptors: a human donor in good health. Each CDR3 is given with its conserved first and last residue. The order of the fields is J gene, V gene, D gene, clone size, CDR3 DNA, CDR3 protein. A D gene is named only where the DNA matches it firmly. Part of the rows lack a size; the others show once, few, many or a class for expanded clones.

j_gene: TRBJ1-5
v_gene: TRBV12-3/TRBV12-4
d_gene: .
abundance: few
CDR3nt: TGTGCCAGCAGGGGAGCGGTTCGAGGGTTGTACAGCAATCAGCCCCAGCATTTT
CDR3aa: CASRGAVRGLYSNQPQHF

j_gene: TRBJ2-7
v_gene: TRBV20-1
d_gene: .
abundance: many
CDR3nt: TGCAGTGCTAGGTATGACGAGCAGTACTTC
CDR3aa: CSARYDEQYF

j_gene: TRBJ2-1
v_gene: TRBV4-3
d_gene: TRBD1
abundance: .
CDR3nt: TGCGCCAGCAGCCGACAGGGAAACAATGAGCAGTTCTTC
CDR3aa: CASSRQGNNEQFF

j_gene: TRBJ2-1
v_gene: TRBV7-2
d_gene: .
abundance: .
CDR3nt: TGTGCCAGCAGCTTAGCCACAGCATATGAGCAGTTCTTC
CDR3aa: CASSLATAYEQFF

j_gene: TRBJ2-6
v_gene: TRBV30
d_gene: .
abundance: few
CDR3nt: TGTGCCTGGAGATCCCGTAGGGCCATAAGCTCTGGGGCCAACGTCCTGACTTTC
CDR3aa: CAWRSRRAISSGANVLTF

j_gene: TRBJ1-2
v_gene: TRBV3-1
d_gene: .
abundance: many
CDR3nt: TGTGCCAGCAGCCACCAATCCGGGGCCCGTGGCTACACCTTC
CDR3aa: CASSHQSGARGYTF

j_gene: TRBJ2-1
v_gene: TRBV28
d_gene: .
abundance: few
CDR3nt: TGTGCCAGCAAAATTGCCGGGTCGCAGCAGTTCTTC
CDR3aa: CASKIAGSQQFF

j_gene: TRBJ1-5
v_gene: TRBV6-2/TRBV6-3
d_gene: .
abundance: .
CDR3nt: TGTGCCAGCAGTTACATAACAGGGCGCAATCAGCCCCAGCATTTT
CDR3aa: CASSYITGRNQPQHF

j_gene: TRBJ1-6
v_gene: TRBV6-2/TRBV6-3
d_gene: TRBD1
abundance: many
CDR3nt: TGTGCCAGCAGTTACCAAGCCGGGACAGGGAATTCACCCCTCCACTTT
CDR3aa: CASSYQAGTGNSPLHF

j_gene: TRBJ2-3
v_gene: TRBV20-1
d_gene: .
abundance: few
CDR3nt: TGCAGTGCTAGAGTGGGAGGTACGCAGTATTTT
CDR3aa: CSARVGGTQYF

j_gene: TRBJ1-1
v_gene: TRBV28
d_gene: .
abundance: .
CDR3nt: TGTGCCAGCAGTTTAAGGGCAGTCACTGAAGCTTTCTTT
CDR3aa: CASSLRAVTEAFF

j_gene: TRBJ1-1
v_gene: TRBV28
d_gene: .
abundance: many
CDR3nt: TGTGCCAGCACTTCCGGAGCCAAGGGTGAAGCTTTCTTT
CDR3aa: CASTSGAKGEAFF

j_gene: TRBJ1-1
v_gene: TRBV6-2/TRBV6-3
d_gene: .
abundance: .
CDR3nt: TGTGCCAGCAGTTATGTGGGAACTGAAGCTTTCTTT
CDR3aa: CASSYVGTEAFF

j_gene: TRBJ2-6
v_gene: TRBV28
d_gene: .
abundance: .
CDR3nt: TGTGCCAGCAGCCACCCGTGGGCTGGGGCCAACGTCCTGACTTTC
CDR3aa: CASSHPWAGANVLTF